These 14 T cell receptor beta chains were sequenced from one sample in a study of response to subunit inactivated influenza vaccine. TCRdb independently ran MiXCR on the RT-PCR reads; one entry per CDR3 protein. The table records fewer than 800,000 distinct CDR3 sequences, around a sixth of them present only once. The sample in question was PBMCs from blood, obtained about 13 days after vaccination. Receptor source: a man aged 50 to 59 who received an inactivated influenza vaccine.

The CDR3: CASSLGGGQEISGANVLTF. The DNA of the CDR3 is TGTGCCAGCAGCTTGGGGGGGGGACAGGAGATCTCTGGGGCCAACGTCCTGACTTTC. The J gene is TRBJ2-6, the V gene TRBV5-4; D might be TRBD1 (8 bases). Germline CDR1 and CDR2: SGHNT and YYREEE (reference sequence). The CDR3 is made up of 19 amino acids. The V end was cut by 0 bases, the J end by 0 bases, with 16 bases between.

The chain recombines TRBV7-2 with TRBJ2-6; D gene uncertain. CDR3 length: 17 amino acids. V lost 5 bases, J lost 0 bases, and 14 bases lay in between. Germline V gene data show CDR1 as SGHTA and CDR2 as FQGNSA. The CDR3 DNA sequence: TGTGCCAGCAGCGGGGTCCCGTCGAGCTCTGGGGCCAACGTCCTGACTTTC. Protein sequence: CASSGVPSSSGANVLTF. Drawing the rest from reference TRBV7-2 and TRBJ2-6, the complete variable domain is GAGVSQSPSNKVTEKGKDVELRCDPISGHTALYWYRQSLGQGLEFLIYFQGNSAPDKSGLPSDRFSAERTGGSVSTLTIQRTQQEDSAVYLCASSGVPSSSGANVLTFGAGSRLTVL.

This clonotype was seen only a few times. The V gene is TRBV19, the J gene TRBJ2-4, with 10 bases aligning to TRBD1. The length of the CDR3 is 17 residues. From germline, CDR1 is LNHDA and CDR2 SQIVND (reference sequence). The V gene end was trimmed by 8 bases and the J gene end by 3 bases; junction bases not matched to a gene: 13. In DNA form, the CDR3 reads TGTGCCAGTGTCGAGACAGGGGGCTTTCGTGGCAAAAACATTCAGTACTTC. Its translation is CASVETGGFRGKNIQYF.

This chain connects TRBV3-1 to TRBJ2-3; D uncertain. Trimming shortened V by 0 bases and J by 8 bases, and 21 bases separated the two germline ends. The CDR3 runs to 17 residues. CDR1 and CDR2 from the germline V gene are LGHDT and YNNKEL (reference sequence). CDR3 amino acids: CASSQELGFRVGLTQYF. CDR3 bases: TGTGCCAGCAGCCAAGAACTCGGGTTCCGGGTGGGTCTTACGCAGTATTTT.

This rearrangement joins TRBV5-1 to TRBJ1-4, with 8 bases aligning to TRBD1. The CDR3 sequence is 14 residues long. V shed 4 bases, J shed 8 bases, and the junction held 7 bases outside the gene matches. The V gene's germline CDR1 is SGHRS and CDR2 YFSETQ. CDR3 sequence reads: CASSRTGGDEKLFF. The CDR3 nucleotides are TGCGCCAGCAGCAGAACAGGGGGGGACGAAAAACTGTTTTTT.

The chain uses TRBV18 and TRBJ2-1, with TRBD2 matching over 12 bases. Germline V lookup: CDR1 KGHSH, CDR2 LQKENI. This CDR3 is 14 amino acids long. J gave up 4 bases and V 8 bases, and 3 bases lay outside the gene matches. The CDR3 reads CASTSGGIYNEQFF. DNA of the CDR3: TGTGCCAGCACTAGCGGGGGGATTTACAATGAGCAGTTCTTC.

The V and J genes are TRBV28 and TRBJ2-2; 8 bases match TRBD1. With V trimmed by 8 bases and J by 2 bases, 7 bases remained unmatched. The CDR3 contains 15 residues. The V gene's germline CDR1 is MDHEN and CDR2 SYDVKM. The CDR3 DNA reads TGTGCCAGCCAACAGGGGGGTCCTAACACCGGGGAGCTGTTTTTT. This sequence encodes CASQQGGPNTGELFF.

The sample holds a few counts of this clonotype. The J gene is TRBJ1-1, the V gene TRBV6-4; D is possibly TRBD1 (6 bases). The V end lost 0 bases, the J end lost 6 bases, and 11 bases lay between the germline ends. The CDR3 consists of 14 residues. CDR1 is MRHNA and CDR2 is SNTAGT in the germline V gene. For the CDR3, the DNA is TGTGCCAGCAGTGACTCGTTCGGGGGGCCTGAAGCTTTCTTT. Protein sequence: CASSDSFGGPEAFF.

The chain has TRBV20-1 and TRBJ1-2; D is unclear. Germline CDR1 DFQATT, CDR2 SNEGSKA (reference sequence). V lost 8 bases to trimming and J lost 4 bases, with 14 bases between them. The CDR3 is made up of 12 amino acids. CDR3 nucleotides: TGCAGTACTGTAGTTGGGTTCTATGGCTACACCTTC. Its translation: CSTVVGFYGYTF.

This clonotype was counted a few times. The chain joins TRBV7-9 to TRBJ2-5; D is uncertain. CDR3 length: 14 amino acids. The germline V gene encodes CDR1 SEHNR and CDR2 FQNEAQ (reference sequence). Trimming left V 5 bases short and J 5 bases short, with 15 bases between. The CDR3 bases are TGTGCCAGCAGCCCCCCCCGTCGGCGGGAGACCCAGTACTTC. Encoded protein: CASSPPRRRETQYF.

The V gene is TRBV7-2, the J gene TRBJ2-1, with 10 positions matching TRBD1. Germline V CDR1 and CDR2: SGHTA, FQGNSA. V lost 5 bases, J lost 8 bases, and 15 bases stayed unmatched. The CDR3 is 17 residues long. For the CDR3, the DNA is TGTGCCAGCAGCATCCTAGTCCGGGACAGGGGAAGGGATGAGCAGTTCTTC. Protein sequence: CASSILVRDRGRDEQFF.

This chain connects TRBV7-2 to TRBJ2-7, with 9 bases matching TRBD2. The CDR3 runs 15 residues. V lost 2 bases to trimming and J lost 3 bases; unmatched junction nucleotides: 5. The germline CDR1 and CDR2 sequences are SGHTA and FQGNSA. The CDR3 loop reads CASSLRASGVYEQYF. The CDR3 bases are TGTGCCAGCAGCTTAAGGGCTAGCGGGGTCTACGAGCAGTACTTC.

V is TRBV28 and J is TRBJ2-7, with 8 nucleotides matching TRBD1. Germline loops: CDR1 MDHEN, CDR2 SYDVKM. The CDR3 is 13 residues long. With V trimmed by 2 bases and J by 6 bases, 3 bases remained unmatched. The CDR3 reads CASSLPGTGEQYF. CDR3 DNA sequence: TGTGCCAGCAGTTTACCCGGGACAGGCGAGCAGTACTTC.

This clonotype was picked up a small number of times. This chain joins TRBV7-6 and TRBJ1-1; 9 bases agree with TRBD1. J was trimmed by 4 bases and V by 2 bases; bases with no gene match: 2. The germline V gene has CDR1 SGHVS and CDR2 FNYEAQ. The CDR3 extends over 14 amino acids. CDR3 loop: CASSLMDRGTEAFF. Written as DNA, the CDR3 is TGTGCCAGCAGCTTAATGGACAGGGGCACTGAAGCTTTCTTT.